The sequence of this T cell receptor (beta chain) was determined in a study of cytomegalovirus exposure and HLA in healthy donors (dated by TCRdb to 2017 to 2019). Regarding the complete study: According to an earlier analysis of 450 to 650 of the donors, 200 million or so T cells yielded 117 million unique TCR beta sequences and about 300 Gb of sequence data. Donor age, sex, ethnicity and CMV serostatus were compiled together with the repertoire data. Among 300 to 500 genotyped donors of the cohort, an average of roughly 230,000 unique TCR beta nucleotide sequences was sequenced per donor, of which roughly 17% were non-productive. In a later genetic analysis, genome-wide SNP genotypes for about 65% of the roughly 700 donors were used, and that subset was treated as a discovery cohort. The study profiled the T cell repertoires of 666 subjects by immunosequencing and related them to cytomegalovirus serostatus. Besides the first cohort of some 670 subjects, a separate validation cohort made up of 120 different subjects was used. All discovery cohort repertoires had been generated using a single sequencing platform. In an earlier analysis of a few hundred of the donors, high-throughput TCR beta sequencing was used to judge whether each TCR beta V gene segment behaved as functional or pseudogenic. The aim of the study was to test whether cataloging public T cell receptors could identify signatures of past pathogen exposure. An early release covering approximately 600 HLA-typed donors comprised approximately 290 gigabases of sequencing data and approximately 80 million unique TCR sequences. Because of strong linkage in the cohort, five DR-DQ haplotypes were treated as single units for association and clustering. The number of donors typed differed by locus, with roughly 620-640 for A, B, C, DRB1 and DQB1, about 500 for DQA1, 600 to 610 for DPA1, and around 430 for DPB1. A later analysis re-analyzed previously published TCR beta repertoires from approximately 670 donors and added high-resolution HLA genotyping to study TCR occurrence patterns. HLA typing covered class I and class II loci at four-digit resolution. In the later analysis, no new phenotypic data were used to find candidate immune exposures; instead, reliance was placed on TCR beta sequences and their occurrence across donors. To predict cytomegalovirus infection status, the study brought together high-throughput TCR immunosequencing, statistical association of individual TCRs with disease status, and machine learning. Of the roughly 390 genotyped donors, 75% to 85% were placed in the genetic ancestry cluster associated with self-reported Caucasian donors.

The cohort comprised around 700 healthy bone marrow donors. At the time of sampling, every cohort member was nominally healthy, though immune exposures that went unrecorded were likely present. The donor was CMV seronegative and belonged to the group of approximately 320 seronegative cohort members. A peripheral blood sample was collected from each donor, and TCR beta sequencing was performed on peripheral blood mononuclear cells. Genomic DNA was extracted from the blood cell samples with the Qiagen DNeasy Blood Extraction Kit. The method behind the library was the immunoSEQ multiplex PCR assay. The multiplex PCR relied on a mix of 60 forward primers for TCR Vbeta segments and 13 reverse primers for TCR Jbeta segments. The CDR3 region of rearranged TCR beta genes was amplified from genomic DNA by a multiplex PCR assay. On the Illumina HiSeq System, the amplified TCR beta libraries were sequenced as 87-base-pair reads. Regarding the original processing steps: A later analysis tallied roughly 76 million unique TCR beta chains across the 666 repertoires, and approximately 9.9 million of those chains were shared by two or more donors. Raw reads were error-corrected and collapsed into unique sequences by a nearest-neighbor algorithm in which closely related sequences were merged to remove PCR and sequencing errors. V, D and J gene segments were assigned by aligning CDR3 sequences to IMGT reference sequences. Each retained sequence needed at least a six-nucleotide match to both a V gene segment and a J gene segment. Rearrangements were called productive when the CDR3 lacked stop codons and stayed in frame with V and J; all others were non-productive. CDR3 was defined according to IMGT convention as the region running from the second conserved V-encoded cysteine to the conserved J-encoded phenylalanine. In an earlier analysis of around 640 of the donors, sequences lacking an unambiguous match to a single V gene segment were excluded. An earlier analysis of some 610 of the donors called V segments functional above 56.7% productive rearrangements and segregating when the between-donor standard deviation exceeded 5%. A statistical classification framework was built to diagnose cytomegalovirus status from the catalog of TCR beta chain sequences. In a later analysis, TCR nucleotide sequences were compared against IMGT/GENE-DB human TR gene sequences so that V and J genes could be assigned. A later analysis assigned CDR3 sequences and most-parsimonious VDJ recombination scenarios with the TCRdist pipeline. A later analysis defined each TCR beta chain by its CDR3 amino acid sequence plus V-gene family, and excluded reads lacking a unique V-gene family. In a later analysis, a few hundred highly shared, low-generation-probability nucleotide sequences were removed to address suspected cross-contamination and a sequencing artifact. In a later analysis, a clonal expansion index was calculated for each public chain from normalized within-repertoire ranks of inferred template counts. A later analysis computed generation probabilities with a VDJ recombination model fitted to out-of-frame rearrangements, and checked the results against IGoR. Hypergeometric tests were used in a later analysis to score TCR-TCR, TCR-HLA and TCR-CMV co-occurrence, with a repertoire-size bias correction applied to the TCR pairs. To estimate false discovery rates, a later analysis permuted the HLA or CMV assignments 20 times. In a later analysis, co-occurring TCRs were grouped using DBSCAN, with TCRdist sequence similarity added in when clustering inside HLA-allele-positive subsets. For co-occurrence clustering, repertoires with fewer than 30,000 or more than 120,000 public chains were excluded, along with five repertoires with anomalous nucleotide sharing. This is the immuneACCESS table as TCRdb keeps it, with only in-frame sequences that have V and J called. A part of the clones is gone; compared with another copy, unresolved V genes explain less than half, and the rest is unexplained. D and trimming were read from the DNA, whereas the V and J calls and clone size are those reported in that table. This sample has roughly 110,000 clones in its table, and 70% to 80% of those were observed once. The top ten constitute roughly 2.3% of the sample.

In regard to this clone: No antigen is known for it. No much larger clonotype is one base removed from it; base qualities were not supplied.

General conclusions and limits of the study: Linkage disequilibrium might explain the correlated functional status among segregating V segments, but an unknown experimental factor could not be excluded. The study listed approximately 150 TCR beta chains as associated with cytomegalovirus. Immune exposure information for the cohort was limited to CMV serostatus. Across donors, most TCR sequences were observed very rarely, whereas some public TCRs were present in many individuals. Seventeen rarely observed V segments, including chromosome 9 orphons, were excluded from the earlier analysis of approximately 600 of the donors because counts were too low. A later analysis found that most CMV-associated TCR beta chains appeared HLA-restricted, with HLA associations seemingly driven largely by CMV exposure. A few of the identified cytomegalovirus-associated TCR beta chains were confirmed in vitro to be specific for cytomegalovirus antigens. Several of the top co-occurrence clusters appeared to be linked to parvovirus B19, influenza, CMV and Epstein-Barr virus, according to a later analysis. In this cohort, only TCR beta chains were sequenced, and detectable features were limited by the absence of alpha or paired-chain data. A cluster of highly shared sequence variants was judged likely to represent a technical artifact of the sequencing pipeline. The authors suggested that the approach could potentially be generalized to other disease states and immunological phenotypes. According to a later genetic analysis, donors in an Asian-associated ancestry cluster had fewer N-insertions in productive TCRs than the approximately 650-donor mean. Specific HLA alleles were associated with 15,000 to 20,000 TCR beta sequences at a false discovery rate of 0.05 in a later analysis. In a later analysis, HLA-associated TCR beta chains were found to be more clonally expanded and to have lower generation probabilities than equally common non-associated chains. According to a later analysis, TCR association rates differed among HLA loci, with DRB1 alleles showing the most associated TCRs and HLA-C alleles showing the fewest. An association between a missense DCLRE1C variant and V-gene and J-gene trimming of TCR beta chains was found in a later genetic analysis and replicated in an independent cohort. The 87-base-pair reads could not distinguish some IMGT-functional V segments, including TRBV6-2 and TRBV6-3, so those segments were excluded. When HLA alleles, especially DR and DQ, strongly co-occurred, TCR associations were difficult to assign to individual alleles. The presence/absence analyses assumed that sequencing depth was roughly uniform across donors, and that assumption may not be true. A further reported finding was that TCR beta sequences accurately predicted the HLA-A and HLA-B alleles for most subjects in the first cohort. In an earlier analysis of some 550 of the donors, most TCR beta V segments were observed in productive rearrangements about 90% or about 30% of the time, broadly matching IMGT annotations. HLA typing was unavailable for some donors at each locus, so association tests used only the typed subset. The classifier was reported to diagnose cytomegalovirus status with high specificity and sensitivity in both the original cohort and the validation cohort.

V and J are truncated by 5 bases and 8 bases respectively, leaving an intervening sequence of 15 bases. From cysteine to phenylalanine, the CDR3 is 13 amino acids long. Of the read, only the CDR3 DNA is kept; its 39 bases are in frame from base 1. From the germline V gene, CDR1 is SGHTA and CDR2 is FQGTGA. The rearrangement joined TRBV7-3 to TRBJ1-2, with the D gene not confidently named. The sequencing input was PBMCs. This TCR came from a man aged 18-30 years in good health and CMV-seronegative. The CDR3 reads CASSPGGGGGYTF. The nucleotide sequence is TGTGCCAGCAGCCCCGGCGGAGGAGGGGGCTACACCTTC.